Listed here are 14 T cell receptor beta chains from one sample, sequenced in a study of sequential checkpoint blockade in melanoma. Sequencing used immunoSEQ multiplex PCR; TCRdb keeps in-frame clones, though not all of them. This table holds some 25,000 clones, about 72% found once. The treatment denotes: randomized to nivolumab then ipilimumab (arm A) or the reverse (arm B). The sample consisted of CD8+ T cells sorted from blood (inferred from file names), taken from a patient given nivolumab and ipilimumab in sequence. The receptors were gathered from a human donor with melanoma.

This chain joins TRBV5-4 and TRBJ2-3; D unresolved. The CDR3 is made up of 15 amino acids. Germline CDR1 is SGHNT and CDR2 is YYREEE (reference sequence). V lost 0 bases to trimming and J lost 0 bases, with 8 bases between them. The CDR3 sequence is CASSLGPSSTDTQYF. As DNA, the CDR3 is TGTGCCAGCAGCTTGGGCCCGAGCAGCACAGATACGCAGTATTTT.

This chain connects TRBV28 to TRBJ1-4; 8 bases line up with TRBD1. Germline-derived CDR1 and CDR2 are MDHEN and SYDVKM. This CDR3 region has 16 residues. The junction had 7 bases not matched to a gene; V was cut back by 7 bases and J by 0 bases. CDR3 in DNA: TGTGCCAGCAACAGGGGGGTTAGTCCAACTAATGAAAAACTGTTTTTT. It specifies CASNRGVSPTNEKLFF.

This clone was found once. This chain uses TRBV4-3 with TRBJ2-5; maybe TRBD2 (5 bases). Gene TRBJ2-7 matches the end of the DNA better, so the J call may be wrong. Per germline, CDR1 LGHNA and CDR2 YSLEER. The CDR3 extends over 17 amino acids. The CDR3 nucleotides are TGCGCCAGCAGCCAAGATTTGAGAGGGAGCTTATCCTACGAGCAGTACTTC. Its protein product is CASSQDLRGSLSYEQYF.

This clone was seen more than once but under ten times. The J gene is TRBJ1-1, the V gene TRBV7-8; 9 bases line up with TRBD1. This CDR3 contains 15 residues. With 3 bases clipped from V and 5 bases from J, the junction kept 7 bases outside the gene matches. Germline V gives CDR1 SGHVS, CDR2 FQNEAQ. The chain's CDR3 is CASSLEGQGGTEAFF. The DNA for the CDR3 is TGTGCCAGCAGCTTGGAGGGACAGGGAGGGACTGAAGCTTTCTTT.

The chain uses TRBV7-3 and TRBJ1-1, with D possibly being TRBD1 (6 bases). The CDR3 consists of 14 residues. The germline V gene encodes CDR1 SGHTA and CDR2 FQGTGA. Trimming shortened V by 1 base and J by 2 bases, and 8 bases separated the two germline ends. In nucleotides, the CDR3 is TGTGCCAGCAGCTTAAACAGGGTTAACACTGAAGCTTTCTTT. This encodes CASSLNRVNTEAFF.

This rearrangement joins TRBV6-4 to TRBJ2-3; 9 bases match TRBD2. V shed 3 bases, J shed 2 bases, and the junction held 15 bases outside the gene matches. Germline assignment: CDR1 MRHNA and CDR2 SNTAGT. This CDR3 has 19 residues. The CDR3 region is CASSESSFRRGGLTDTQYF. Written as DNA, the CDR3 is TGTGCCAGCAGTGAATCTTCATTTAGGCGGGGGGGGCTCACAGATACGCAGTATTTT.

This clone was counted at least ten times. The rearrangement uses TRBV21-1 and TRBJ2-4; the D call in the table, TRBD2, was not verified against the DNA. TRBV21-1 is a pseudogene locus. This CDR3 has 18 amino acids. This CDR3 is CASSSIGLPTSAKNIQYF. The CDR3 bases are TGTGCCAGCAGCTCAATTGGACTACCGACTTCCGCCAAAAACATTCAGTACTTC.

The chain recombines TRBV13 with TRBJ2-7; a weak D match, TRBD2 (5 bases). The length of the CDR3 is 14 residues. Trimming cost V 3 bases and J 5 bases, with 14 bases left between them. Germline assignment: CDR1 PRHDT and CDR2 FYEKMQ (reference sequence). The CDR3 DNA sequence: TGTGCCAGCAGCTTTCGGGGAAAGATCCACGAGCAGTACTTC. Translation: CASSFRGKIHEQYF.

The rearrangement uses TRBV6-5 and TRBJ2-5; maybe TRBD1 (6 bases). Germline V gene data show CDR1 as MNHEY and CDR2 as SVGAGI. The length of the CDR3 is 13 residues. With 5 bases removed from V and 2 bases from J, the gap between germline ends came to 9 bases. CDR3 DNA sequence: TGTGCCAGCAGTCAGGGACAACAAGAGACCCAGTACTTC. Protein: CASSQGQQETQYF.

The V gene is TRBV6-1, the J gene TRBJ2-7; 8 bases are shared with TRBD2. Losses at the gene ends were 2 bases for V and 1 base for J; bases not matched to a gene: 7. The CDR3 loop spans 16 amino acids. Germline V lookup: CDR1 MNHNS, CDR2 SASEGT. DNA for the CDR3: TGTGCCAGCAGTGAATGGGCGGCGGGGGGTTCCTACGAGCAGTACTTC. This sequence encodes CASSEWAAGGSYEQYF.

The chain joins TRBV27 to TRBJ1-2; D gene unclear. This CDR3 is 11 amino acids long. V was clipped by 6 bases and J by 8 bases, with 10 bases between them. CDR1 MNHEY and CDR2 SMNVEV come from the germline V gene (reference sequence). This chain's CDR3 is CASRSYYGYTF. CDR3 nucleotides: TGTGCCAGCAGGAGCTATTACGGCTACACCTTC.

This clone has just a few counts. The chain carries TRBV7-6 and TRBJ2-3, with 10 positions matching TRBD2. The length of the CDR3 is 15 residues. V lost 5 bases and J lost 4; bases outside the gene matches: 6. Germline V gives CDR1 SGHVS, CDR2 FNYEAQ. The CDR3 DNA reads TGTGCCAGCAGCCAAAGCGGGGGGGCCTCAGATACGCAGTATTTT. Encoded protein: CASSQSGGASDTQYF. Filled out from reference TRBV7-6 and TRBJ2-3, the complete variable domain reads GAGVSQSPRYKVTKRGQDVALRCDPISGHVSLYWYRQALGQGPEFLTYFNYEAQQDKSGLPNDRFSAERPEGSISTLTIQRTEQRDSAMYRCASSQSGGASDTQYFGPGTRLTVL.

V is TRBV10-3 and J is TRBJ2-5; 9 bases are a match to TRBD1. The J call is uncertain, as TRBJ2-7 better fits the DNA end. The CDR3 has 17 amino acids. Germline CDR1 reads ENHRY; CDR2 reads SYGVKD. CDR3 protein: CAIGETEKQGAQGEQYF. The CDR3 nucleotides are TGTGCCATCGGGGAAACAGAAAAACAGGGGGCGCAGGGCGAGCAGTACTTC.

This clone was detected only a few times. The genes are TRBV5-8 and TRBJ2-7; D gene uncertain. Trimming pared 1 base from V and 1 base from J, leaving 3 bases between. This CDR3 has 12 residues. Germline V CDR1 and CDR2: SGHTS, YDEGEE. The CDR3 here is CASSLQSYEQYF. CDR3 sequence (DNA): TGTGCCAGCAGCTTGCAGTCCTACGAGCAGTACTTC. The full variable domain, with the rest looked up from reference TRBV5-8 and TRBJ2-7, is EAGVTQSPTHLIKTRGQQATLRCSPISGHTSVYWYQQALGLGLQFLLWYDEGEERNRGNFPPRFSGRQFPNYSSELNVNALELEDSALYLCASSLQSYEQYFGPGTRLTVT.